Ten or more counts support the clone carrying this T cell receptor (beta chain). This entry is derived from a study of CD8 T cells in ankylosing spondylitis. TCRdb processed the 5' RACE reads anew with MiXCR; each CDR3 protein has one entry. In the table there are 25,000 to 35,000 distinct CDR3 sequences, 30% of which are singletons. V dropped 0 bases and J dropped 5 bases, with 15 bases sitting between them. This CDR3 is built from 15 residues. Germline V gives CDR1 SGHRS, CDR2 YFSETQ. The chain carries TRBV5-1 and TRBJ2-7; D remains ambiguous. This clonotype originated in a male donor with ankylosing spondylitis. Material: synovial fluid, either unsorted or a sorted T cell fraction (not recorded which). The CDR3 is CASSLAERDGNEQYF. DNA of the CDR3: TGCGCCAGCAGCTTGGCCGAAAGGGATGGGAACGAGCAGTACTTC.